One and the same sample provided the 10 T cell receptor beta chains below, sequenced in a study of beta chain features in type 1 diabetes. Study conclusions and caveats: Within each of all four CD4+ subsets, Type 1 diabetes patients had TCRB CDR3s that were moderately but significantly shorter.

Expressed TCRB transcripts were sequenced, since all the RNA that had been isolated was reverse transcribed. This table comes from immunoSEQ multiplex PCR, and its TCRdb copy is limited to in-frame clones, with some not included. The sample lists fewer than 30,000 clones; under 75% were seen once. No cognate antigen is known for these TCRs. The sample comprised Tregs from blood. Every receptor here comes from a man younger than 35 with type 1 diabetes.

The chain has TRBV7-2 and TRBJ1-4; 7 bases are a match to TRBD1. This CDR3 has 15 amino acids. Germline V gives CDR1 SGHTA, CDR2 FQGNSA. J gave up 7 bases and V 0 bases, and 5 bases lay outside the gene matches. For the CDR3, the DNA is TGTGCCAGCAGCTTAGCTAGGGGGCGAAGTGAAAAACTGTTTTTT. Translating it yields CASSLARGRSEKLFF.

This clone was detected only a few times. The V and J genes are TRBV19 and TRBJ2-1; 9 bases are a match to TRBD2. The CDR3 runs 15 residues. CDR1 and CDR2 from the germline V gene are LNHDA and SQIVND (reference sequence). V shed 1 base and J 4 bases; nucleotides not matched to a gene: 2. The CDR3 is CASSIASGKYNEQFF. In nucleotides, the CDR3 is TGTGCCAGTAGTATAGCTAGCGGGAAGTACAATGAGCAGTTCTTC.

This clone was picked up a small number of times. The CDR3 is CASSEIAEREQFF. The CDR3 coding sequence is TGTGCCAGCAGTGAAATAGCTGAAAGGGAGCAGTTCTTC. The V call is TRBV6-4, the J call TRBJ2-1; no firm D call. V lost 3 bases and J lost 10, with 13 bases in between. The CDR3 is made up of 13 amino acids. Germline values: CDR1 MRHNA, CDR2 SNTAGT.

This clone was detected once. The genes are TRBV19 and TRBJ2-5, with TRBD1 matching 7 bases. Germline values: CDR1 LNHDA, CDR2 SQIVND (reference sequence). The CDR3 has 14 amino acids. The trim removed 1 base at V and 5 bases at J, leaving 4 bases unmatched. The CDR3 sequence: CASSIGQGWETQYF. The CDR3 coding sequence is TGTGCCAGTAGTATAGGACAGGGATGGGAGACCCAGTACTTC.

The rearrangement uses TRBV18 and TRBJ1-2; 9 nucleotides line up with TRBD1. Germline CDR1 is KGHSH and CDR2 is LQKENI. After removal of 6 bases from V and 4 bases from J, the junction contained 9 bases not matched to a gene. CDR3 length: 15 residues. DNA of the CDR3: TGTGCCAGCTCCCCTTCCGGGACAGGGTCCTATGGCTACACCTTC. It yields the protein CASSPSGTGSYGYTF.

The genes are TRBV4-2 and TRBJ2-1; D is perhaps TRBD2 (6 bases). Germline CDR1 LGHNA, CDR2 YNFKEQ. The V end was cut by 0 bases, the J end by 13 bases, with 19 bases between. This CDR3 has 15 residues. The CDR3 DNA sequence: TGTGCCAGCAGCCAAGAGAAGGAGGCGGGAAGGGGACAGTTCTTC. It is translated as CASSQEKEAGRGQFF.

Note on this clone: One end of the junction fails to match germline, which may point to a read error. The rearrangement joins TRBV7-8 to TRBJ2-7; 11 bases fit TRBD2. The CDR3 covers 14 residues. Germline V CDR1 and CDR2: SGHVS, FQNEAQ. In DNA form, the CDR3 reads TGTGCCAGCAGCTTACGGGCTAGCGGGGGGAGGTGGCACTTC. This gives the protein CASSLRASGGRWHF.

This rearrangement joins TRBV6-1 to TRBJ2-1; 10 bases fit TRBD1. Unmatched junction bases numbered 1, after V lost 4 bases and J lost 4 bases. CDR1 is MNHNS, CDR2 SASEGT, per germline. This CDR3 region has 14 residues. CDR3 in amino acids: CASSVGQGYNEQFF. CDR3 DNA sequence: TGTGCCAGCAGTGTGGGACAGGGGTACAATGAGCAGTTCTTC.

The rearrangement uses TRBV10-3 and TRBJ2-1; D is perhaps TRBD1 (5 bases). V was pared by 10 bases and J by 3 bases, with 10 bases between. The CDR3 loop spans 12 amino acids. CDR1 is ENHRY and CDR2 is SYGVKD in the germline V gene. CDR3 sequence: CANGQIYNEQFF. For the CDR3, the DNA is TGTGCCAACGGACAAATCTACAATGAGCAGTTCTTC.

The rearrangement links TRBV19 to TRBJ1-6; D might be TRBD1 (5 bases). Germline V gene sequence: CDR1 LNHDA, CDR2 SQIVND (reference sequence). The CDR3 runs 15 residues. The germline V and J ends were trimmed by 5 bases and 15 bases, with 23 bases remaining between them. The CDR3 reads CASSPLPGTARSLHF. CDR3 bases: TGTGCCAGTAGTCCGCTTCCCGGGACTGCCCGAAGCCTCCACTTT.